This passage covers 26 T cell receptor beta chains from one sample sequenced in a study of control samples from healthy donors and cancer patients. TCRdb keeps only in-frame clones here, not all; method: immunoSEQ multiplex PCR. The sample lists 80,000 to 100,000 clones; 70% to 80% were seen once. Input material: blood. The receptors originated from a woman in her thirties in good health.

As for this clone: One junction end does not reproduce the germline sequence, and a read error may be involved. The identical CDR3 is also encoded by other nucleotide sequences in the sample. This chain links TRBV5-5 with TRBJ2-7; a weak D match, TRBD2 (5 bases). Germline V CDR1 and CDR2: SGHKS, YYEKEE (reference sequence). This CDR3 is built from 14 residues. CDR3 residues: CASSLWTERYEQYF. CDR3 DNA sequence: TGTGCTAGCAGCTTGTGGACTGAACGCTACGAGCAGTACTTC.

The V and J genes are TRBV18 and TRBJ2-3; D possibly corresponds to TRBD2 (7 bases). The germline gives CDR1 KGHSH, CDR2 LQKENI. Trimming shortened V by 0 bases and J by 5 bases, and 18 bases separated the two germline ends. The CDR3 totals 17 residues. CDR3 coding DNA: TGTGCCAGCTCACCACCGGTCGGGGGGCTTATTAAAGATACGCAGTATTTT. Amino acids: CASSPPVGGLIKDTQYF. Based on the CDR3 plus reference TRBV18 and TRBJ2-3, the full variable domain is NAGVMQNPRHLVRRRGQEARLRCSPMKGHSHVYWYRQLPEEGLKFMVYLQKENIIDESGMPKERFSAEFPKEGPSILRIQQVVRGDSAAYFCASSPPVGGLIKDTQYFGPGTRLTVL.

The CDR3 bases are TGTGCCAGCAGTGAAGCGGGCAGGGGGCGGCCGAGGAACACTGAAGCTTTCTTT. Protein product: CASSEAGRGRPRNTEAFF. The chain uses TRBV6-1 and TRBJ1-1; TRBD1 matches 8 bases. The junction had 10 bases not matched to a gene; V was cut back by 0 bases and J by 1 base. This CDR3 spans 18 amino acids. Germline loops: CDR1 MNHNS, CDR2 SASEGT.

The chain combines TRBV25-1 with TRBJ2-3, with D perhaps matching TRBD2 (6 bases). Germline loops: CDR1 MGHDK, CDR2 SYGVNS. This CDR3 has 15 amino acids. The V gene lost 1 base and the J gene lost 6 bases, with 14 bases spanning the gap. The CDR3, as DNA: TGTGCCAGCAGTGAATCGCGGGGACCGGCCGATACGCAGTATTTT. Its translation is CASSESRGPADTQYF.

This clone has more than one count but fewer than ten. At the DNA level, this CDR3 is encoded by other sequences in the same sample as well. This chain uses TRBV2 with TRBJ2-2; D remains unclear. The germline V and J ends were trimmed by 2 bases and 0 bases, with 7 bases remaining between them. Germline CDR1 reads SNHLY; CDR2 reads FYNNEI. The CDR3 sequence is 15 residues long. The CDR3 region is CASSETPSNTGELFF. CDR3 DNA: TGTGCCAGCAGTGAAACACCTTCGAACACCGGGGAGCTGTTTTTT.

The rearrangement uses TRBV18 and TRBJ1-2, with TRBD1 as a possible D gene (6 bases). The CDR3 spans 14 residues. Trimming shortened V by 2 bases and J by 7 bases, and 14 bases separated the two germline ends. Germline lookup yields CDR1 KGHSH and CDR2 LQKENI. CDR3 in amino acids: CASSPTDGGSGYTF. The CDR3 DNA sequence: TGTGCCAGCTCACCAACGGACGGGGGCTCTGGCTACACCTTC.

This rearrangement joins TRBV19 to TRBJ1-1; D gene unclear. Trimming pared 3 bases from V and 0 bases from J, leaving 11 bases between. There are 15 residues in the CDR3. The germline V gene has CDR1 LNHDA and CDR2 SQIVND (reference sequence). This CDR3 reads CASSISGYMNTEAFF. CDR3 DNA sequence: TGTGCCAGTAGTATTTCGGGCTACATGAACACTGAAGCTTTCTTT.

This clone was recorded a few times. The chain is built from TRBV5-4 and TRBJ2-3; a possible D gene is TRBD2 (6 bases). CDR1 and CDR2 from the germline V gene are SGHNT and YYREEE (reference sequence). With 4 bases removed from V and 0 bases from J, the gap between germline ends came to 21 bases. The CDR3 runs to 18 residues. The CDR3, as DNA: TGTGCCAGCAGCCGGGGAGAACGCGGGGTCTTTAGCACAGATACGCAGTATTTT. This codes for CASSRGERGVFSTDTQYF.

The sample holds a few counts of this clone. V and J are TRBV4-3 and TRBJ2-2; TRBD1 matches 7 bases. This CDR3 has 13 residues. V was clipped by 4 bases and J by 8 bases; unmatched bases: 4. The germline gives CDR1 LGHNA, CDR2 YSLEER. CDR3 bases: TGCGCCAGCAGCCGAGAGACAGGGGGGGAGCTGTTTTTT. Translated: CASSRETGGELFF.

The V gene is TRBV5-6, the J gene TRBJ1-1, with D perhaps matching TRBD1 (6 bases). Germline V gives CDR1 SGHDT, CDR2 YYEEEE. This CDR3 spans 15 amino acids. Trimming pared 1 base from V and 0 bases from J, leaving 10 bases between. CDR3 protein: CASSLYDRMNTEAFF. Written as DNA, the CDR3 is TGTGCCAGCAGCTTGTATGACAGGATGAACACTGAAGCTTTCTTT.

The V call is TRBV19, the J call TRBJ1-5, with TRBD1 matching over 12 bases. CDR1 is LNHDA, CDR2 SQIVND, per germline (reference sequence). The CDR3 length is 13 residues. The V gene end was trimmed by 9 bases and the J gene end by 7 bases; junction bases not matched to a gene: 4. CDR3 residues: CASGTGGSQPQHF. The CDR3 bases are TGTGCCAGCGGGACAGGGGGCAGCCAGCCCCAGCATTTT.

The chain employs TRBV7-2 and TRBJ2-7; TRBD1 agrees at 8 bases. Germline trimming cut 0 bases from V and 4 bases from J; bases unmatched to any gene: 5. Germline V gene data show CDR1 as SGHTA and CDR2 as FQGNSA. The length of the CDR3 is 15 residues. The CDR3 region is CASSLAGRGQYEQYF. CDR3 nucleotide sequence: TGTGCCAGCAGCTTAGCAGGCAGGGGGCAGTACGAGCAGTACTTC.

V is TRBV2 and J is TRBJ2-7, with D tentatively TRBD1 (6 bases). V lost 0 bases and J lost 5, with 14 bases in between. The CDR3 consists of 15 residues. In germline, CDR1 is SNHLY, CDR2 FYNNEI. Here the CDR3 DNA reads TGTGCCAGCAGTGAAGCCGGACAGACGGACAACGAGCAGTACTTC. This gives the protein CASSEAGQTDNEQYF.

V gene TRBV7-3 combines with J gene TRBJ2-5; no clear D gene. This CDR3 region has 13 residues. Germline CDR1 is SGHTA and CDR2 is FQGTGA. The V gene lost 6 bases and the J gene lost 5 bases, with 13 bases spanning the gap. CDR3 nucleotides: TGTGCCAGCAGTCCGGGCCCAAGGGAGACCCAGTACTTC. Residues: CASSPGPRETQYF.

The rearrangement links TRBV19 to TRBJ2-2; 7 bases align to TRBD1. This CDR3 comprises 13 residues. Germline V gene lookup returns CDR1 LNHDA and CDR2 SQIVND (reference sequence). With 10 bases clipped from V and 6 bases from J, the junction kept 8 bases outside the gene matches. In DNA, the CDR3 is TGTGCCACAAACAGGGGAAGAGCCGGGGAGCTGTTTTTT. It translates to CATNRGRAGELFF.

This clone was seen just once. The rearrangement links TRBV18 to TRBJ1-6; D gene unclear. The CDR3 has 14 residues. Germline assignment: CDR1 KGHSH and CDR2 LQKENI. Trimming removed 2 bases from V and 5 bases from J, with 7 bases in between. Here the CDR3 reads CASSPKADNSPLHF. The CDR3 nucleotides are TGTGCCAGCTCACCAAAGGCAGATAATTCACCCCTCCACTTT.

This chain joins TRBV18 and TRBJ1-5, with TRBD1 matching over 8 bases. The V gene end was trimmed by 4 bases and the J gene end by 5 bases; junction bases not matched to a gene: 4. The length of the CDR3 is 14 residues. Germline V CDR1 and CDR2: KGHSH, LQKENI. The CDR3 loop reads CASSRDRPDQPQHF. CDR3 nucleotides: TGTGCCAGCTCACGGGACAGGCCAGATCAGCCCCAGCATTTT.

The chain carries TRBV21-1 and TRBJ1-6. TRBV21-1 is an annotated pseudogene. This CDR3 has 15 residues. DNA for the CDR3: TGTGCCAGCAGCTCGAGGAGCTCCTATAATTCACCCCTCCACTTT. Protein: CASSSRSSYNSPLHF.

The chain is built from TRBV19 and TRBJ1-5; a weak D match, TRBD1 (6 bases). Trimming removed 4 bases at V and 7 bases at J, with 11 bases between. This CDR3 has 13 residues. Germline-derived CDR1 and CDR2 are LNHDA and SQIVND (reference sequence). The CDR3 DNA sequence: TGTGCCAGTAGTACAGGGACACGGCAGCCCCAGCATTTT. As protein: CASSTGTRQPQHF.

The chain uses TRBV5-1 and TRBJ1-4; D gene unclear. Germline CDR1 is SGHRS and CDR2 is YFSETQ. This CDR3 is built from 12 residues. Trimming pared 2 bases from V and 7 bases from J, leaving 6 bases between. The CDR3 DNA sequence: TGCGCCAGCAGCTTCTTAGGTGAAAAACTGTTTTTT. This encodes CASSFLGEKLFF.

The V gene is TRBV5-4, the J gene TRBJ2-1; 7 bases map to TRBD1. Looked up from germline, CDR1 is SGHNT and CDR2 is YYREEE (reference sequence). V was clipped by 1 base and J by 2 bases; unmatched bases: 6. CDR3 length equals 16 residues. CDR3 nucleotides: TGTGCCAGCAGCTTGTCAGGGGGACGGCCCTACAATGAGCAGTTCTTC. It is translated as CASSLSGGRPYNEQFF.

The chain recombines TRBV19 with TRBJ1-5; 8 bases agree with TRBD1. The V gene end was trimmed by 5 bases and the J gene end by 4 bases; junction bases not matched to a gene: 7. This CDR3 has 15 amino acids. CDR1 and CDR2 from the germline V gene are LNHDA and SQIVND (reference sequence). The CDR3 DNA follows: TGTGCCAGTAGTCTCCGGACAGGGCGTAATCAGCCCCAGCATTTT. It encodes CASSLRTGRNQPQHF. The full variable domain, in which reference TRBV19 and TRBJ1-5 provide the parts outside the CDR3, is DGGITQSPKYLFRKEGQNVTLSCEQNLNHDAMYWYRQDPGQGLRLIYYSQIVNDFQKGDIAEGYSVSREKKESFPLTVTSAQKNPTAFYLCASSLRTGRNQPQHFGDGTRLSIL.

The V and J genes are TRBV10-2 and TRBJ2-5; D may be TRBD2 (6 bases). Germline V lookup: CDR1 WSHSY, CDR2 SAAADI. Trimming pared 5 bases from V and 4 bases from J, leaving 14 bases between. The CDR3 loop spans 14 amino acids. CDR3 DNA sequence: TGCGCCAGCAGTTCGACTAGTCTCGGAGAGACCCAGTACTTC. Amino acids: CASSSTSLGETQYF.

This chain uses TRBV7-9 with TRBJ2-3, with D uncertain. The length of the CDR3 is 14 residues. V was clipped by 2 bases and J by 6 bases, with 12 bases between them. The germline CDR1 and CDR2 sequences are SEHNR and FQNEAQ (reference sequence). As DNA, the CDR3 is TGTGCCAGCAGCTTAAGGGATAGCTTGGATACGCAGTATTTT. Protein sequence: CASSLRDSLDTQYF. The full variable domain, in which reference TRBV7-9 and TRBJ2-3 provide the parts outside the CDR3, is DTGVSQNPRHKITKRGQNVTFRCDPISEHNRLYWYRQTLGQGPEFLTYFQNEAQLEKSRLLSDRFSAERPKGSFSTLEIQRTEQGDSAMYLCASSLRDSLDTQYFGPGTRLTVL.

CDR3 nucleotide sequence: TGTGCCAGCAGCCCCAACTACGACAATGAGCAGTTCTTC. Its translation: CASSPNYDNEQFF. V is TRBV11-2 and J is TRBJ2-1, with D unresolved. The V end was cut by 5 bases, the J end by 5 bases, with 10 bases between. This CDR3 spans 13 amino acids. Germline V gene sequence: CDR1 SGHAT, CDR2 FQNNGV.

The chain couples TRBV6-2 or TRBV6-3 to TRBJ1-5, with D possibly being TRBD1 (5 bases). The CDR3 consists of 16 residues. V dropped 7 bases and J dropped 3 bases, with 19 bases sitting between them. The V gene's germline CDR1 is MNHEY and CDR2 SVGEGT. CDR3 region: CASTPLGQGDNQPQHF. The CDR3 DNA is TGTGCCAGCACCCCCCTAGGGCAGGGAGACAATCAGCCCCAGCATTTT.